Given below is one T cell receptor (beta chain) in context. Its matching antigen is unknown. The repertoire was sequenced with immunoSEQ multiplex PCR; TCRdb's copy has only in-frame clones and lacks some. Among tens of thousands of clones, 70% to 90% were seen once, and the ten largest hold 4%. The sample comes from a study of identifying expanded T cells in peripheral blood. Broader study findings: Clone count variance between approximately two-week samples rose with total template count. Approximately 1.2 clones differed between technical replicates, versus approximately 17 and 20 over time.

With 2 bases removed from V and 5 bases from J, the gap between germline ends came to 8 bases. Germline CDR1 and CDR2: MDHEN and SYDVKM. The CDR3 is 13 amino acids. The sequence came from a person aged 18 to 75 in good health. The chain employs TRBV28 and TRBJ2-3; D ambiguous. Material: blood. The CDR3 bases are TGTGCCAGCAGTTTACGGCCGGAAGATACGCAGTATTTT. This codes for CASSLRPEDTQYF. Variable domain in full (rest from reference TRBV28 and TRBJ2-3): DVKVTQSSRYLVKRTGEKVFLECVQDMDHENMFWYRQDPGLGLRLIYFSYDVKMKEKGDIPEGYSVSREKKERFSLILESASTNQTSMYLCASSLRPEDTQYFGPGTRLTVL.